This TCR beta chain originates from a study of blood T cell repertoires in COVID-19. Turning to the study itself: Nucleic acid was either cDNA or gDNA, and it came from T cells, B-cell-depleted T cells, or PBMCs.

Sequencing was performed with immunoSEQ multiplex PCR; in TCRdb, only in-frame clones are kept and a portion is missing. The data hold around 91,000 clones, with roughly 88% observed a single time. The CDR3 has 14 residues. V was shortened by 2 bases and J by 0 bases, with 8 bases between the two germline ends. Germline lookup yields CDR1 MNHEY and CDR2 SVGEGT. This TCR was sampled from a human donor in a cohort sampled during active COVID-19. The rearrangement joins TRBV6-2 or TRBV6-3 to TRBJ2-7, with D maybe TRBD1 (5 bases). Source material: peripheral blood. Here the CDR3 DNA reads TGTGCCAGCAGTTACGGGGCAGACTCCTACGAGCAGTACTTC. This encodes CASSYGADSYEQYF.